These 13 T cell receptor beta chains were sequenced from one sample in a study of CD8 T cells in Susac syndrome. The RNA input was 0.5 to 1 ug, and it was reverse transcribed with random hexamers. One entry per CDR3 protein results from TCRdb running MiXCR on the immunoSEQ multiplex PCR reads. The table lists approximately 110,000 distinct CDR3 sequences, 80% to 95% of them singletons. The sequenced material came from CD8+ T cells from PBMCs. Receptor source: a human donor with multiple sclerosis.

The V call is TRBV27, the J call TRBJ2-5; no definite D call. The CDR3 covers 11 residues. The germline V gene has CDR1 MNHEY and CDR2 SMNVEV (reference sequence). Between the trimmed V and J ends, which lost 3 bases and 5 bases, there was a span of 4 bases. The CDR3 DNA sequence: TGTGCCAGCAGTTTCCGGGAGACCCAGTACTTC. Translating it yields CASSFRETQYF.

The V call is TRBV29-1, the J call TRBJ2-1; maybe TRBD1 (6 bases). CDR1 and CDR2 (germline): SQVTM, ANQGSEA. This CDR3 is 13 amino acids long. The V gene lost 5 bases and the J gene lost 6 bases, with 14 bases spanning the gap. This CDR3 reads CSVPGRDINEQFF. The CDR3 bases are TGCAGCGTTCCGGGACGGGACATCAATGAGCAGTTCTTC.

V usage is TRBV29-1 and J usage is TRBJ2-3; tentatively, D is TRBD1 (6 bases). V shed 6 bases and J shed 3 bases, with 22 bases lying between them. The CDR3 is 16 amino acids. Per germline, CDR1 SQVTM and CDR2 ANQGSEA. The CDR3 sequence is CSVNRFEGVRTDTQYF. The CDR3, as DNA: TGCAGCGTGAATAGATTTGAGGGGGTTCGGACAGATACGCAGTATTTT.

This chain connects TRBV27 to TRBJ1-5, with D maybe TRBD1 (6 bases). Germline V gene sequence: CDR1 MNHEY, CDR2 SMNVEV (reference sequence). The CDR3 has 17 amino acids. The V and J ends lost 5 bases and 0 bases respectively, with 17 bases between them. The CDR3 sequence: CASSLTPGANSNQPQHF. The CDR3, as DNA: TGTGCCAGCAGTCTTACCCCAGGGGCTAATAGCAATCAGCCCCAGCATTTT.

V gene TRBV5-8 combines with J gene TRBJ2-7; tentatively, D is TRBD2 (5 bases). Per the germline V gene, CDR1 is SGHTS and CDR2 is YDEGEE. The CDR3 covers 12 residues. V was clipped by 7 bases and J by 3 bases, with 11 bases between them. Written as DNA, the CDR3 is TGTGCCAGCGGGCGGGTTTACTACGAGCAGTACGTC. Translated, it gives CASGRVYYEQYV.

In DNA form, the CDR3 reads TGTGCCAGTAGCTGGCAGGGGAACCCCAATGAGCAGTTCTTC. This codes for CASSWQGNPNEQFF. The chain combines TRBV19 with TRBJ2-1; D is possibly TRBD1 (6 bases). The V gene lost 6 bases and the J gene lost 6 bases, with 15 bases spanning the gap. CDR1 is LNHDA, CDR2 SQIVND, per germline (reference sequence). The CDR3 runs to 14 residues.

The chain couples TRBV13 to TRBJ2-2; D is uncertain. The V gene lost 1 base and the J gene lost 5 bases, with 8 bases spanning the gap. Germline-derived CDR1 and CDR2 are PRHDT and FYEKMQ (reference sequence). The CDR3 is 14 residues long. The CDR3 sequence is CASSLDLQTGELFF. CDR3 DNA: TGTGCCAGCAGCTTAGACCTCCAAACCGGGGAGCTGTTTTTT. Using reference TRBV13 and TRBJ2-2 for the parts outside the CDR3, the full variable domain is AAGVIQSPRHLIKEKRETATLKCYPIPRHDTVYWYQQGPGQDPQFLISFYEKMQSDKGSIPDRFSAQQFSDYHSELNMSSLELGDSALYFCASSLDLQTGELFFGEGSRLTVL.

The rearrangement joins TRBV28 to TRBJ2-7; 9 bases match TRBD1. The V segment lost 6 bases and the J segment 6 bases; nucleotides outside the gene matches: 9. The CDR3 has 14 residues. Germline V CDR1 and CDR2: MDHEN, SYDVKM. The CDR3 loop is CASSLTDRGSEQYF. CDR3 bases: TGTGCCAGCAGCCTCACGGACAGGGGTAGCGAGCAGTACTTC.

This chain joins TRBV23-1 and TRBJ1-5, with D perhaps TRBD1 (5 bases). TRBV23-1 is given ORF status, its function remaining uncertain. Trimming removed 7 bases from V and 1 base from J, with 17 bases in between. The length of the CDR3 is 16 residues. The CDR3 is CASTFPRKGSNQPQHF. DNA for the CDR3: TGCGCCAGCACTTTCCCAAGGAAGGGGAGCAATCAGCCCCAGCATTTT.

In DNA form, the CDR3 reads TGCGCCAGCAGCCAAGGGGAGGGGATGAACACTGAAGCTTTCTTT. It yields the protein CASSQGEGMNTEAFF. The chain carries TRBV4-1 and TRBJ1-1; D is possibly TRBD1 (5 bases). The CDR3 consists of 15 residues. Trimming stripped 1 base from V and 0 bases from J, with 9 bases between. Per germline, CDR1 MGHRA and CDR2 YSYEKL.

This chain's CDR3 is CAWSGPFGDYEQYF. The CDR3 DNA sequence: TGTGCCTGGAGTGGTCCCTTTGGTGACTACGAGCAGTACTTC. The V gene is TRBV30, the J gene TRBJ2-7, with D uncertain. The V end lost 1 base, the J end lost 3 bases, and 13 bases lay between the germline ends. Germline loops: CDR1 GTSNPN, CDR2 SVGIG (reference sequence). The CDR3 covers 14 residues.

The rearrangement joins TRBV15 to TRBJ1-1, with TRBD1 matching 7 bases. In germline, CDR1 is LNHNV, CDR2 YYDKDF (reference sequence). The CDR3 loop spans 15 amino acids. After removal of 2 bases from V and 2 bases from J, the junction contained 5 bases not matched to a gene. The CDR3 DNA follows: TGTGCCACCAGCAGAAAGAGGACAGGTAACACTGAAGCTTTCTTT. Protein sequence: CATSRKRTGNTEAFF.

The chain uses TRBV14 and TRBJ2-1, with 8 bases fitting TRBD2. The CDR3 extends over 17 amino acids. Germline CDR1 SGHDN, CDR2 FVKESK. Trimming removed 4 bases from V and 3 bases from J; junction bases left unmatched: 11. CDR3 loop: CASSPPLLAGIYNEQFF. As DNA, the CDR3 is TGTGCCAGCAGCCCGCCGCTTCTAGCGGGCATCTACAATGAGCAGTTCTTC.